This T cell receptor (beta chain) was identified during a study of T cell responses to AZD1222 COVID-19 vaccine. As for this clone: Its target is not known.

Regarding the study as a whole: Spike was spanned by vaccine-associated CD4 TCRs, which were dominant at 160-218 and 743-854. Unmutated variant regions are reportedly the target of nearly half of TCRs that are spike-specific. Repertoires were sampled only after the peak T cell response.

Method: immunoSEQ multiplex PCR; TCRdb's copy keeps in-frame clones and lacks some. The repertoire holds approximately 74,000 clones, over 80% seen once, with around 3% in the top ten. Trimming at V came to 6 bases and at J to 5 bases, leaving 8 bases not matched to a gene. The CDR3 consists of 15 residues. Germline-derived CDR1 and CDR2 are KGHSH and LQKENI. Material: peripheral blood, obtained on day 0 of AZD1222 vaccination. This receptor was taken from an adult in good health. V and J are TRBV18 and TRBJ1-4, with TRBD1 identical over 8 bases. The CDR3 DNA reads as TGTGCCAGCTCTCCCTCAGGGGGCTGGAATGAAAAACTGTTTTTT. This sequence encodes CASSPSGGWNEKLFF.